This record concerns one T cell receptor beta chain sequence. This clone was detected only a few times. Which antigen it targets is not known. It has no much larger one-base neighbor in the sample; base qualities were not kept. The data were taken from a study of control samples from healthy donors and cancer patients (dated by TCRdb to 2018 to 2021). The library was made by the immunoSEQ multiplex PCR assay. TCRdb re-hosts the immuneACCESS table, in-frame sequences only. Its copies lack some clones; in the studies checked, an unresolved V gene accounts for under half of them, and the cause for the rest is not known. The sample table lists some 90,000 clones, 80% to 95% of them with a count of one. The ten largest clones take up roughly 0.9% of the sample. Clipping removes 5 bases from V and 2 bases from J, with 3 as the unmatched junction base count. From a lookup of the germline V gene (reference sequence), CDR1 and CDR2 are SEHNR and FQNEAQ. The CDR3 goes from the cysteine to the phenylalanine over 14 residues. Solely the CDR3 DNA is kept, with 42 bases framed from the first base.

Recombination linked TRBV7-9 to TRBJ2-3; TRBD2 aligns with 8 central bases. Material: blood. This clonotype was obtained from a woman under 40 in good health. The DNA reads TGTGCCAGCAGCCGCGGGGGGACCACAGATACGCAGTATTTT. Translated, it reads CASSRGGTTDTQYF.